There are a few counts of the clone carrying this TCR beta chain. As yet, its antigen is unknown. The V end was cut by 3 bases, the J end by 1 base, with 6 bases between. Germline V CDR1 and CDR2: KGHSH, LQKENI. This CDR3 region has 14 residues. The entry originates in a study of OX40 agonist ivuxolimab in advanced cancers. Study context: Cohort: approximately 83% men, mean age 60, aged about 20 to 90. Eligibility rules accepted prior anti-PD-1, anti-PD-L1 or anti-CTLA-4 therapy, and around 40% had some. Overall study results and limits: With doses of 0.1-3.0 mg/kg, partial responders showed among the lowest clonal expansion. At 0.1 to 3.0 mg/kg, CD4+ and CD8+ blood T cells expanded clonally by week 6.

Profiling relied on immunoSEQ multiplex PCR, and the TCRdb table lists in-frame clones only, not all of them. This sample carries 75,000 to 100,000 clones, less than 85% of them seen once, and the ten largest clones take less than 6%. The source was CD4+ or CD8+ T cells sorted from blood, collected in a trial of the OX40 agonist ivuxolimab. The chain combines TRBV18 with TRBJ2-2, with D unresolved. This sequence was found in an adult with an advanced solid tumor such as melanoma, head and neck, liver or kidney cancer. The chain's CDR3 is CASSPRQNTGELFF. Here the CDR3 DNA reads TGTGCCAGCTCACCTAGACAGAACACCGGGGAGCTGTTTTTT.